These 27 T cell receptor beta chains were all obtained from the same sample, sequenced in a study of blood T cell repertoires in COVID-19. Data came from immunoSEQ multiplex PCR; TCRdb stores just in-frame clones and leaves some out. The profile shows tens of thousands of clones, approximately 79% of them singletons. The specimen was peripheral blood. The receptors here all came from an elderly woman with acute or convalescent COVID-19.

The table lists this clone with a few counts. The CDR3 region has the DNA TGTGCCAGCAGGCAGGGGGTGAACACTGAAGCTTTCTTT. Translated: CASRQGVNTEAFF. The rearrangement joins TRBV6-5 to TRBJ1-1; 7 nucleotides align to TRBD1. This CDR3 has 13 amino acids. J lost 0 bases, V lost 6 bases, and 1 base had no gene match. Germline lookup yields CDR1 MNHEY and CDR2 SVGAGI.

The gene calls are TRBV29-1 and TRBJ2-1; D possibly corresponds to TRBD2 (6 bases). Per the germline V gene, CDR1 is SQVTM and CDR2 is ANQGSEA. The V gene lost 7 bases and the J gene lost 7 bases, with 20 bases spanning the gap. This CDR3 has 14 amino acids. CDR3 in amino acids: CSAIRWDSRNEQFF. The CDR3 DNA reads as TGCAGCGCCATTAGATGGGACTCACGGAATGAGCAGTTCTTC.

The chain carries TRBV30 and TRBJ2-3; no reliable D call. Germline-derived CDR1 and CDR2 are GTSNPN and SVGIG (reference sequence). This CDR3 comprises 14 residues. Trimming cost V 2 bases and J 0 bases, with 9 bases left between them. CDR3: CAWSRSVSTDTQYF. The CDR3 DNA sequence: TGTGCCTGGAGTCGAAGCGTTAGCACAGATACGCAGTATTTT.

This CDR3 reads CASSLVASGRLEQYF. The CDR3, as DNA: TGTGCCAGCAGCTTAGTGGCTAGCGGGAGGCTCGAGCAGTACTTC. This chain joins TRBV7-8 and TRBJ2-7; 11 nucleotides agree with TRBD2. This CDR3 has 15 amino acids. With 1 base clipped from V and 6 bases from J, the junction kept 5 bases outside the gene matches. Per germline, CDR1 SGHVS and CDR2 FQNEAQ.

This chain uses TRBV7-2 with TRBJ2-5; maybe TRBD2 (6 bases). The CDR3 contains 15 residues. V was pared by 1 base and J by 5 bases, with 14 bases between. Per germline, CDR1 SGHTA and CDR2 FQGNSA. CDR3 sequence: CASSLDGGIVETQYF. The CDR3 coding sequence is TGTGCCAGCAGCTTAGACGGAGGGATTGTGGAGACCCAGTACTTC.

V gene TRBV5-6 combines with J gene TRBJ2-4; 10 nucleotides match TRBD1. The CDR3 contains 15 residues. Trimming cost V 0 bases and J 8 bases; bases outside gene matches: 5. Germline V CDR1 and CDR2: SGHDT, YYEEEE. The CDR3 here is CASSLAGQGIDIQYF. CDR3 DNA: TGTGCCAGCAGCTTGGCGGGACAGGGGATAGACATTCAGTACTTC. The full variable domain, completed using reference TRBV5-6 and TRBJ2-4, is DAGVTQSPTHLIKTRGQQVTLRCSPKSGHDTVSWYQQALGQGPQFIFQYYEEEERQRGNFPDRFSGHQFPNYSSELNVNALLLGDSALYLCASSLAGQGIDIQYFGAGTRLSVL.

This clone was recorded once. An end of the junction differs from the germline gene, which may be a read error. The chain has TRBV29-1 and TRBJ1-1; D is unclear. The germline V gene encodes CDR1 SQVTM and CDR2 ANQGSEA. This CDR3 has 15 amino acids. This CDR3 reads CCVEWPAPLRTEAFF. The CDR3 DNA is TGCTGCGTTGAATGGCCAGCCCCCCTGAGGACTGAAGCTTTCTTT.

This clone turned up a few times. The J gene is TRBJ1-4, the V gene TRBV2; D uncertain. Trimming took off 7 bases at V and 5 bases at J, with 11 bases between the two ends. Germline CDR1 SNHLY, CDR2 FYNNEI. The CDR3 is 13 residues long. CDR3 sequence reads: CASTGSQNEKLFF. CDR3 nucleotide sequence: TGTGCCAGCACGGGAAGCCAGAATGAAAAACTGTTTTTT.

This chain joins TRBV3-1 (or the pseudogene TRBV3-2) and TRBJ2-1; the D gene is possibly TRBD2 (5 bases). V was shortened by 3 bases and J by 7 bases, with 13 bases between the two germline ends. Per the germline V gene, CDR1 is LGHDT and CDR2 is YNNKEL (reference sequence). The CDR3 spans 14 residues. Here the CDR3 DNA reads TGTGCCAGCAGCCATCCCGAGGGCCAGAATGAGCAGTTCTTC. This translates into CASSHPEGQNEQFF.

The table lists this clone with a count of one. This rearrangement joins TRBV13 to TRBJ1-5, with D possibly matching TRBD1 (6 bases). From germline, CDR1 is PRHDT and CDR2 FYEKMQ (reference sequence). Trimming took 5 bases from V and 6 from J, leaving 11 bases between them. This CDR3 contains 13 residues. The chain's CDR3 is CASSPTGSQPQHF. The CDR3 nucleotides read TGTGCCAGCAGCCCAACAGGGAGTCAGCCCCAGCATTTT.

The J gene is TRBJ2-2, the V gene TRBV5-1, with TRBD1 identical over 7 bases. Germline lookup yields CDR1 SGHRS and CDR2 YFSETQ. The V and J ends lost 3 bases and 0 bases, in that order; junction bases with no gene match: 5. CDR3 length: 16 amino acids. In nucleotides, the CDR3 is TGCGCCAGCAGCTGGCAAGGGGGCGCGAACACCGGGGAGCTGTTTTTT. Its protein is CASSWQGGANTGELFF.

The chain carries TRBV7-9 and TRBJ2-1, with 7 bases fitting TRBD2. Germline V gene sequence: CDR1 SEHNR, CDR2 FQNEAQ (reference sequence). V shed 5 bases and J 7 bases; nucleotides not matched to a gene: 8. CDR3 length equals 14 residues. For the CDR3, the DNA is TGTGCCAGCAGCGTTTCCGGGACTACTAATGAGCAGTTCTTC. It translates to CASSVSGTTNEQFF.

V usage is TRBV5-1 and J usage is TRBJ2-2; the match to TRBD1 covers 10 bases. The CDR3 totals 15 residues. V lost 3 bases and J lost 4; bases outside the gene matches: 3. From germline, CDR1 is SGHRS and CDR2 YFSETQ. CDR3 residues: CASSWDRGSTGELFF. As DNA, the CDR3 is TGCGCCAGCAGCTGGGACAGGGGAAGCACCGGGGAGCTGTTTTTT.

The chain uses TRBV14 and TRBJ2-3; 10 positions match TRBD2. Germline lookup yields CDR1 SGHDN and CDR2 FVKESK. Trimming removed 4 bases from V and 2 bases from J; junction bases left unmatched: 12. The CDR3 is made up of 18 amino acids. This CDR3 is CASSPLLIAGGHTDTQYF. Written as DNA, the CDR3 is TGTGCCAGCAGCCCTCTCCTAATAGCGGGAGGACACACAGATACGCAGTATTTT.

This clone has more than one count but fewer than ten. The chain links TRBV5-4 to TRBJ1-2; 9 bases fit TRBD1. Germline V CDR1 and CDR2: SGHNT, YYREEE (reference sequence). CDR3 length: 15 residues. The ends lost 1 base at V and 5 bases at J; junction bases unmatched: 6. The CDR3 here is CASSLLTGGRYGYTF. The CDR3 nucleotides are TGTGCCAGCAGCTTGCTTACAGGGGGCAGGTATGGCTACACCTTC. The full variable domain, in which reference TRBV5-4 and TRBJ1-2 provide the parts outside the CDR3, is ETGVTQSPTHLIKTRGQQVTLRCSSQSGHNTVSWYQQALGQGPQFIFQYYREEENGRGNFPPRFSGLQFPNYSSELNVNALELDDSALYLCASSLLTGGRYGYTFGSGTRLTVV.

The chain combines TRBV27 with TRBJ1-1; maybe TRBD1 (5 bases). This CDR3 has 11 amino acids. CDR1 and CDR2 (germline): MNHEY, SMNVEV (reference sequence). The V and J ends lost 11 bases and 4 bases respectively, with 11 bases between them. Here the CDR3 reads CACQGGTEAFF. Written as DNA, the CDR3 is TGTGCCTGCCAGGGCGGCACTGAAGCTTTCTTT.

This clone turned up a few times. The chain joins TRBV29-1 to TRBJ1-3, with 7 bases matching TRBD1. CDR3 length equals 14 residues. CDR1 is SQVTM, CDR2 ANQGSEA, per germline. Unmatched junction bases numbered 4, after V lost 5 bases and J lost 0 bases. The CDR3 DNA sequence: TGCAGCGTTCTAGGGGGCTTCTCTGGAAACACCATATATTTT. This encodes CSVLGGFSGNTIYF.

V usage is TRBV18 and J usage is TRBJ2-5; possibly TRBD1 for D (5 bases). CDR3 length: 16 residues. CDR1 KGHSH and CDR2 LQKENI come from the germline V gene. V was shortened by 3 bases and J by 0 bases, with 14 bases between the two germline ends. The CDR3 DNA is TGTGCCAGCTCACCCCCCCTTACAGGTTACCAAGAGACCCAGTACTTC. Translation: CASSPPLTGYQETQYF.

This chain joins TRBV28 and TRBJ1-3, with 7 bases lining up with TRBD1. Germline assignment: CDR1 MDHEN and CDR2 SYDVKM. The V segment lost 6 bases and the J segment 3 bases; nucleotides outside the gene matches: 8. This CDR3 comprises 15 residues. CDR3 amino acids: CASSPYRGSGNTIYF. CDR3 sequence (DNA): TGTGCCAGCAGCCCTTACAGGGGTAGTGGAAACACCATATATTTT. Full variable domain (remainder filled in from reference TRBV28 and TRBJ1-3): DVKVTQSSRYLVKRTGEKVFLECVQDMDHENMFWYRQDPGLGLRLIYFSYDVKMKEKGDIPEGYSVSREKKERFSLILESASTNQTSMYLCASSPYRGSGNTIYFGEGSWLTVV.

The V gene is TRBV5-1, the J gene TRBJ1-1, with a possible D match to TRBD1 (5 bases). CDR3 length: 15 amino acids. Germline V gives CDR1 SGHRS, CDR2 YFSETQ. The V end was cut by 4 bases, the J end by 4 bases, with 17 bases between. The chain's CDR3 is CASSPLEGWGTEAFF. For the CDR3, the DNA is TGCGCCAGCAGCCCATTGGAGGGGTGGGGCACTGAAGCTTTCTTT.

The chain recombines TRBV10-3 with TRBJ2-7, with 7 bases fitting TRBD2. Germline lookup yields CDR1 ENHRY and CDR2 SYGVKD. Trimming cost V 2 bases and J 3 bases; bases outside gene matches: 1. This CDR3 region has 13 residues. CDR3 sequence: CAISEREVYEQYF. The CDR3 DNA reads as TGTGCCATCAGTGAGCGGGAGGTCTACGAGCAGTACTTC.

V is TRBV15 and J is TRBJ1-6; no clear D. V lost 1 base to trimming and J lost 9 bases, with 13 bases between them. This CDR3 comprises 15 residues. Germline CDR1 and CDR2: LNHNV and YYDKDF (reference sequence). The CDR3 loop reads CATSRGQSGSSPLHF. CDR3 DNA sequence: TGTGCCACCAGCAGAGGGCAGTCGGGGAGTTCACCCCTCCACTTT.

This clone was seen only once. The chain links TRBV7-8 to TRBJ2-7; D is ambiguous. Germline loops: CDR1 SGHVS, CDR2 FQNEAQ. The CDR3 runs 13 residues. Trimming pared 1 base from V and 2 bases from J, leaving 6 bases between. DNA for the CDR3: TGTGCCAGCAGCTTAGTGGTAGCCTACGAGCAGTACTTC. It is translated as CASSLVVAYEQYF.

This chain links TRBV28 with TRBJ1-1; 8 nucleotides line up with TRBD1. This CDR3 is built from 16 residues. CDR1 is MDHEN, CDR2 SYDVKM, per germline. V lost 5 bases, J lost 1 base, and 9 bases stayed unmatched. DNA of the CDR3: TGTGCCAGCAGTGGACAGGGAGGGGCGGGGAACACTGAAGCTTTCTTT. This codes for CASSGQGGAGNTEAFF. The full variable domain, with the rest looked up from reference TRBV28 and TRBJ1-1, is DVKVTQSSRYLVKRTGEKVFLECVQDMDHENMFWYRQDPGLGLRLIYFSYDVKMKEKGDIPEGYSVSREKKERFSLILESASTNQTSMYLCASSGQGGAGNTEAFFGQGTRLTVV.

This clone was observed a single time. The chain is built from TRBV11-3 and TRBJ1-1; D perhaps matches TRBD1 (5 bases). The CDR3 sequence is 14 residues long. Looked up from germline, CDR1 is SGHNT and CDR2 is YENEEA. Deletions cut 5 bases from V and 1 base from J, with 11 bases between. The DNA for the CDR3 is TGTGCCAGCAGCCGGGACGGGGGGAACACTGAAGCTTTCTTT. Translation gives CASSRDGGNTEAFF.

The chain carries TRBV5-1 and TRBJ1-1; no definite D call. Germline values: CDR1 SGHRS, CDR2 YFSETQ. V was shortened by 0 bases and J by 4 bases, with 13 bases between the two germline ends. The CDR3 sequence is 15 residues long. The CDR3 loop is CASSLGAQLGTEAFF. The CDR3 nucleotides are TGCGCCAGCAGCTTGGGGGCTCAACTAGGCACTGAAGCTTTCTTT. Filled out from reference TRBV5-1 and TRBJ1-1, the complete variable domain reads KAGVTQTPRYLIKTRGQQVTLSCSPISGHRSVSWYQQTPGQGLQFLFEYFSETQRNKGNFPGRFSGRQFSNSRSEMNVSTLELGDSALYLCASSLGAQLGTEAFFGQGTRLTVV.

The V call is TRBV18, the J call TRBJ2-1; 10 nucleotides align to TRBD2. V was clipped by 4 bases and J by 4 bases; unmatched bases: 7. The CDR3 spans 16 residues. CDR1 is KGHSH, CDR2 LQKENI, per germline. CDR3 DNA sequence: TGTGCCAGCTCACTCAGGAGCGGGAGGGCATACAATGAGCAGTTCTTC. Encoded protein: CASSLRSGRAYNEQFF. The full variable domain, with the rest looked up from reference TRBV18 and TRBJ2-1, is NAGVMQNPRHLVRRRGQEARLRCSPMKGHSHVYWYRQLPEEGLKFMVYLQKENIIDESGMPKERFSAEFPKEGPSILRIQQVVRGDSAAYFCASSLRSGRAYNEQFFGPGTRLTVL.